The TCR beta chain described here comes from a study of metastatic and nonmetastatic thyroid tumors. About the study: Repertoires from malignant and benign thyroid patients were compared across blood and tumor or nodule tissue.

Study-wide points: In blood and tumor, TCR beta diversity was reportedly significantly higher in malignant thyroid tumors than in benign nodules.

Original handling: CDR3 was compared across clinicopathological groups, and the resulting differences were used to build a distant-metastasis classifier for papillary thyroid cancer. TCRdb re-clonotyped the PCR reads via MiXCR. The V and J calls, along with clone size, are taken from TCRdb and not from the paper's own processing. The repertoire consists of 6,000 to 8,500 clones, with over 2.5% occurring once and the leading ten covering 16%. Prior to thyroid surgery, none of the patients had received any treatment. Within the sample, this clone is medium-sized. The target antigen is unknown. CDR3 length: 16 residues. Trimming stripped 4 bases from V and 2 bases from J, with 18 bases between. The germline CDR1 and CDR2 sequences are MGHRA and YSYEKL.

The clonotype originates from a female donor with papillary thyroid cancer or a benign thyroid nodule (not recorded which). Some clones in this sample may be carry-over from other donors' samples. The chain recombines TRBV4-1 with TRBJ2-7; TRBD1 or TRBD2 may be the D gene (6 bases each). Material: tumor tissue. The chain's CDR3 is CASSLNLGGITYEQYF. For the CDR3, the DNA is TGCGCCAGCAGCCTCAACCTGGGGGGCATTACCTACGAGCAGTACTTC.